Listed here are 21 T cell receptor beta chains from one sample, sequenced in a study of blood T cell repertoires in COVID-19. The assay was immunoSEQ multiplex PCR, and TCRdb's table has in-frame clones only and misses some. The repertoire has over 150,000 clones, roughly four fifths of them found once; the top ten carry roughly 3.5%. Sequenced sample: peripheral blood. Every receptor here comes from a woman of 80 years or more with acute or convalescent COVID-19.

A note on this clone: One end of the junction fails to match germline, which may point to a read error. The chain has TRBV5-1 and TRBJ1-1; a weak D match, TRBD1 (6 bases). Germline assignment: CDR1 SGHRS and CDR2 YFSETQ. The CDR3 extends over 16 amino acids. The CDR3 nucleotides read TGCGCCAGCACCTTGGGGCCAGGGGCCATGAACACTGAAGCTTTCTTT. Amino acid sequence: CASTLGPGAMNTEAFF.

V is TRBV30 and J is TRBJ2-1; 11 bases align to TRBD2. This CDR3 region has 17 residues. V was pared by 1 base and J by 0 bases, with 5 bases of the junction left unmatched. The V gene's germline CDR1 is GTSNPN and CDR2 SVGIG (reference sequence). This chain's CDR3 is CAWSAASGGTSYNEQFF. For the CDR3, the DNA is TGTGCCTGGAGTGCGGCTAGCGGGGGGACCTCCTACAATGAGCAGTTCTTC. The full variable domain, its missing parts supplied by reference TRBV30 and TRBJ2-1, is SQTIHQWPATLVQPVGSPLSLECTVEGTSNPNLYWYRQAAGRGLQLLFYSVGIGQISSEVPQNLSASRPQDRQFILSSKKLLLSDSGFYLCAWSAASGGTSYNEQFFGPGTRLTVL.

The chain has TRBV5-1 and TRBJ1-1; D not resolved. V was clipped by 0 bases and J by 8 bases, with 14 bases between them. The germline gives CDR1 SGHRS, CDR2 YFSETQ. The CDR3 is 14 amino acids. The CDR3 sequence is CASSLGQIWEEAFF. In DNA, the CDR3 is TGCGCCAGCAGCTTGGGGCAGATCTGGGAGGAAGCTTTCTTT.

The rearrangement links TRBV23-1 to TRBJ1-5, with D possibly TRBD1 on 5 matching bases. TRBV23-1 carries the ORF label, with uncertain function. V lost 2 bases to trimming and J lost 3 bases, with 17 bases between them. The CDR3 is 17 amino acids. In nucleotides, the CDR3 is TGCGCCAGCAGTCAAGAGGAGTCAGGGTGGCTCAATCAGCCCCAGCATTTT. Translating gives CASSQEESGWLNQPQHF.

J is TRBJ1-1 and V is TRBV10-1, with 8 positions matching TRBD1. V trimming: 3 bases; J trimming: 3 bases; junction bases outside the gene matches: 3. This CDR3 comprises 14 residues. CDR1 and CDR2 (germline): WNHNN, SYGVQD (reference sequence). CDR3 loop: CASSESDRDTEAFF. The CDR3 DNA reads TGCGCCAGCAGTGAATCGGACAGGGACACTGAAGCTTTCTTT.

This chain joins TRBV7-2 and TRBJ1-2; no clear D. The CDR3 has 13 amino acids. Trimming shortened V by 4 bases and J by 6 bases, and 12 bases separated the two germline ends. CDR1 is SGHTA, CDR2 FQGNSA, per germline. CDR3 sequence reads: CASSSGVVDGYTF. In DNA, the CDR3 is TGTGCCAGCAGCTCCGGGGTGGTAGATGGCTACACCTTC.

In the case of this clone: The junction departs from the called germline gene at one end, perhaps through a read error. The chain has TRBV7-7 and TRBJ2-2, with D unclear. Looked up from germline, CDR1 is SSHAT and CDR2 is FNYEAQ (reference sequence). This CDR3 comprises 12 residues. The CDR3 loop is CASSFDSGELFF. For the CDR3, the DNA is TGTGCTAGCAGCTTCGACTCCGGGGAGCTGTTTTTT. The complete variable domain, with remaining parts taken from reference TRBV7-7 and TRBJ2-2, reads GAGVSQSPRYKVTKRGQDVTLRCDPISSHATLYWYQQALGQGPEFLTYFNYEAQPDKSGLPSDRFSAERPEGSISTLTIQRTEQRDSAMYRCASSFDSGELFFGEGSRLTVL.

The V and J genes are TRBV7-8 and TRBJ1-6; possibly TRBD1 for D (5 bases). Germline values: CDR1 SGHVS, CDR2 FQNEAQ. The CDR3 runs to 15 residues. With 1 base removed from V and 10 bases from J, the gap between germline ends came to 14 bases. CDR3 residues: CASSLEWGAESPLHF. As DNA, the CDR3 is TGTGCCAGCAGCTTAGAATGGGGCGCGGAGTCACCCCTCCACTTT. Looking up the rest from reference TRBV7-8 and TRBJ1-6 gives the full variable domain: GAGVSQSPRYKVAKRGQDVALRCDPISGHVSLFWYQQALGQGPEFLTYFQNEAQLDKSGLPSDRFFAERPEGSVSTLKIQRTQQEDSAVYLCASSLEWGAESPLHFGNGTRLTVT.

J is TRBJ2-1 and V is TRBV18; 13 nucleotides line up with TRBD2. This CDR3 is 16 amino acids long. Germline CDR1 KGHSH, CDR2 LQKENI. V trimming: 3 bases; J trimming: 5 bases; junction bases outside the gene matches: 4. Written as DNA, the CDR3 is TGTGCCAGCTCACCGTCCGGGACTAGCGGGAACAATGAGCAGTTCTTC. It codes for CASSPSGTSGNNEQFF.

DNA of the CDR3: TGTGCCAGCTCACCTACAGAGTCAACTAATGAAAAACTGTTTTTT. This sequence encodes CASSPTESTNEKLFF. The rearrangement joins TRBV18 to TRBJ1-4; D is unclear. Deletions cut 3 bases from V and 0 bases from J, with 8 bases between. Germline loops: CDR1 KGHSH, CDR2 LQKENI. The CDR3 contains 15 residues.

This clone is a singleton in its sample. The rearrangement links TRBV2 to TRBJ1-5; 8 bases map to TRBD1. CDR1 is SNHLY and CDR2 is FYNNEI in the germline V gene. This CDR3 has 14 residues. V lost 7 bases to trimming and J lost 6 bases; unmatched junction nucleotides: 8. The CDR3 spells CASNTGGVSQPQHF. CDR3 nucleotide sequence: TGTGCCAGCAACACAGGGGGAGTTAGTCAGCCCCAGCATTTT.

V is TRBV6-5 and J is TRBJ1-4; D is undetermined. Germline loops: CDR1 MNHEY, CDR2 SVGAGI. The V and J ends lost 0 bases and 6 bases respectively, with 14 bases between them. CDR3 size: 16 residues. CDR3 region: CASSYSLLRSDEKLFF. CDR3 bases: TGTGCCAGCAGTTACTCCTTACTTAGGAGTGATGAAAAACTGTTTTTT.

The rearrangement uses TRBV7-8 and TRBJ1-4, with 8 bases lining up with TRBD1. The V and J ends lost 1 base and 0 bases, in that order; junction bases with no gene match: 13. The CDR3 sequence is 20 residues long. CDR1 is SGHVS, CDR2 FQNEAQ, per germline. CDR3 in DNA: TGTGCCAGCAGCTTAGGTGCCAGGGGGCCTCTAGTTGCAACTAATGAAAAACTGTTTTTT. The encoded protein is CASSLGARGPLVATNEKLFF.

The chain carries TRBV5-8 and TRBJ2-4, with TRBD1 matching over 8 bases. This CDR3 is built from 15 residues. CDR1 SGHTS and CDR2 YDEGEE come from the germline V gene. Unmatched junction bases numbered 5, after V lost 4 bases and J lost 2 bases. CDR3 in amino acids: CASSRTGRTKNIQYF. The CDR3 DNA follows: TGTGCCAGCAGCCGGACAGGGAGGACCAAAAACATTCAGTACTTC.

This clone was counted a few times. This chain uses TRBV20-1 with TRBJ1-1, with a tentative D call TRBD1 (5 bases). There are 13 residues in the CDR3. In germline, CDR1 is DFQATT, CDR2 SNEGSKA (reference sequence). The V end lost 3 bases, the J end lost 4 bases, and 12 bases lay between the germline ends. The CDR3 reads CSASSGATTEAFF. CDR3 bases: TGCAGTGCTAGTTCTGGGGCGACCACTGAAGCTTTCTTT.

The chain has TRBV6-5 and TRBJ1-1, with D tentatively TRBD1 (5 bases). The CDR3 covers 16 residues. The germline CDR1 and CDR2 sequences are MNHEY and SVGAGI. The germline V and J ends were trimmed by 0 bases and 0 bases, with 11 bases remaining between them. The DNA for the CDR3 is TGTGCCAGCAGTTACTCTCGTCCAGGGCTGAACACTGAAGCTTTCTTT. Translation: CASSYSRPGLNTEAFF.

V gene TRBV9 combines with J gene TRBJ2-3; TRBD2 is a possible D gene (6 bases). Germline assignment: CDR1 SGDLS and CDR2 YYNGEE. The CDR3 loop spans 13 amino acids. Trimming pared 3 bases from V and 5 bases from J, leaving 10 bases between. In DNA, the CDR3 is TGTGCCAGCAGCGGAAGGGACTTAGATACGCAGTATTTT. Amino acids: CASSGRDLDTQYF.

This chain links TRBV5-4 with TRBJ2-3; D might be TRBD1 (6 bases). In germline, CDR1 is SGHNT, CDR2 YYREEE (reference sequence). The CDR3 is 16 residues long. The V end was cut by 4 bases, the J end by 2 bases, with 17 bases between. As DNA, the CDR3 is TGTGCCAGCAGCCCGGCCGTTAACAGGGACACAGATACGCAGTATTTT. It encodes CASSPAVNRDTDTQYF.

The rearrangement joins TRBV24-1 to TRBJ2-5, with D possibly matching TRBD2 (5 bases). The V gene lost 0 bases and the J gene lost 0 bases, with 7 bases spanning the gap. CDR3 size: 15 residues. The germline gives CDR1 KGHDR, CDR2 SFDVKD. Written as DNA, the CDR3 is TGTGCCACCAGTGATTTGGGGGAGTACCAAGAGACCCAGTACTTC. Its translation is CATSDLGEYQETQYF.

The chain recombines TRBV18 with TRBJ2-1; tentative D call: TRBD2 (5 bases). CDR3 length equals 16 residues. With 4 bases removed from V and 7 bases from J, the gap between germline ends came to 20 bases. Germline CDR1 is KGHSH and CDR2 is LQKENI. The DNA of the CDR3 is TGTGCCAGCTCACTGGGCAGCTCTGGAGGAATTAATGAGCAGTTCTTC. As protein: CASSLGSSGGINEQFF.

The chain carries TRBV5-4 and TRBJ2-1; D may be TRBD2 (6 bases). Germline CDR1 reads SGHNT; CDR2 reads YYREEE (reference sequence). CDR3 length: 15 amino acids. Trimming took off 3 bases at V and 1 base at J, with 11 bases between the two ends. The CDR3 DNA sequence: TGTGCCAGCAGCTATGGCGGGGCGTCCTACAATGAGCAGTTCTTC. The encoded protein is CASSYGGASYNEQFF.